This paragraph covers one T cell receptor beta chain sequence. Antigen: not known. These data are taken from a study of shared clonotypes between healthy human individuals. The study, taken as a whole, reports: Among donors, clonotype sharing was expected to be affected by sequencing depth.

Germline CDR1 is LGHNT and CDR2 is FRNRAP. V lost 5 bases to trimming and J lost 4 bases, with 4 bases between them. The CDR3 length is 11 residues. TCRdb's copy holds only in-frame clones and misses some; the assay was immunoSEQ multiplex PCR. Among around 1 million clones, 60% to 85% were seen once, and the ten largest hold approximately 1.5%. Division of CD4+ cells produced a CD45RA+ naive subset and a CD45RA-negative memory subset. The chain joins TRBV12-5 to TRBJ2-3; D remains unclear. The sequence derives from a man aged 18 to 30 in good health. Input material: memory CD4+ T cells sorted from blood. Regarding subset: CD45RA-negative fraction. The CDR3 region is CASGVADTQYF. CDR3 bases: TGTGCTAGTGGTGTGGCAGATACGCAGTATTTT.